What follows are 8 T cell receptor beta chains derived from one specimen sequenced in a study of cytomegalovirus exposure and HLA in healthy donors. Data came from immunoSEQ multiplex PCR; TCRdb stores just in-frame clones and leaves some out. The sample has about 160,000 clones, roughly nine tenths seen once. The sample taken for sequencing was PBMCs. The receptors here all came from a woman aged 18 to 35 in good health and CMV-seropositive.

The chain combines TRBV19 with TRBJ2-7; 13 positions match TRBD2. Trimming at V came to 7 bases and at J to 5 bases, leaving 2 bases not matched to a gene. CDR3 length: 13 amino acids. Looked up from germline, CDR1 is LNHDA and CDR2 is SQIVND (reference sequence). The CDR3 DNA sequence: TGTGCCAGTAAACTAGCGGGAGGGAACGAGCAGTACTTC. Protein sequence: CASKLAGGNEQYF.

The gene calls are TRBV27 and TRBJ2-3, with TRBD2 matching 7 bases. Germline V lookup: CDR1 MNHEY, CDR2 SMNVEV (reference sequence). CDR3 length: 13 residues. V lost 2 bases and J lost 5; bases outside the gene matches: 1. The CDR3 spells CASSLVAGDTQYF. CDR3 bases: TGTGCCAGCAGTTTAGTAGCGGGAGATACGCAGTATTTT.

CDR3 in DNA: TGTGCCAGCAGCCTTGTAGCGGGGCTACAAGAGACCCAGTACTTC. Amino acid sequence: CASSLVAGLQETQYF. The chain uses TRBV2 and TRBJ2-5, with 8 nucleotides matching TRBD2. After removal of 6 bases from V and 2 bases from J, the junction contained 8 bases not matched to a gene. Germline CDR1 is SNHLY and CDR2 is FYNNEI. The CDR3 spans 15 residues.

The chain carries TRBV29-1 and TRBJ1-2; 11 bases fit TRBD1. The CDR3 covers 15 residues. Germline CDR1 and CDR2: SQVTM and ANQGSEA. Trimming removed 6 bases from V and 5 bases from J; junction bases left unmatched: 11. In nucleotides, the CDR3 is TGCAGCGTCCACAGTCGGGACAGGGGGTTTTATGGCTACACCTTC. Amino acid sequence: CSVHSRDRGFYGYTF.

This clone was seen at least ten times. This rearrangement joins TRBV6-4 to TRBJ2-3, with 8 bases matching TRBD2. V shed 3 bases and J 1 base; nucleotides not matched to a gene: 0. The CDR3 consists of 14 residues. Germline CDR1 MRHNA, CDR2 SNTAGT. This CDR3 reads CASSELAGTDTQYF. The CDR3 region has the DNA TGTGCCAGCAGTGAACTAGCGGGCACAGATACGCAGTATTTT.

The chain couples TRBV30 to TRBJ2-1; TRBD2 agrees at 11 bases. Losses at the gene ends were 4 bases for V and 7 bases for J; bases not matched to a gene: 6. This CDR3 spans 14 amino acids. Germline V gene lookup returns CDR1 GTSNPN and CDR2 SVGIG (reference sequence). This CDR3 is CAWNLAGGPNEQFF. The CDR3 DNA sequence: TGTGCCTGGAACCTAGCGGGAGGTCCGAATGAGCAGTTCTTC.

This sequence joins TRBV11-2 and TRBJ2-3, with D maybe TRBD2 (6 bases). The CDR3 has 15 residues. Germline CDR1 SGHAT, CDR2 FQNNGV. Trimming pared 5 bases from V and 0 bases from J, leaving 12 bases between. CDR3 in amino acids: CASSATGTSTDTQYF. DNA of the CDR3: TGTGCCAGCAGCGCCACGGGGACTAGCACAGATACGCAGTATTTT.

The chain links TRBV27 to TRBJ1-2, with D hard to call. The V gene lost 4 bases and the J gene lost 4 bases, with 19 bases spanning the gap. From germline, CDR1 is MNHEY and CDR2 SMNVEV (reference sequence). This CDR3 has 16 residues. The CDR3 DNA follows: TGTGCCAGCAGTTCCCTCAATGAGTTAATCCCCTATGGCTACACCTTC. Protein sequence: CASSSLNELIPYGYTF.